Listed here are 27 T cell receptor beta chains from one sample, sequenced in a study of spatial heterogeneity in lung cancer. This sample's time point: sample taken at primary tumor resection. Whole RNA was taken from tumor, nontumor lung or frozen PBMC; it was then sequenced unsorted. TCRdb independently ran MiXCR on the 5' RACE reads; one entry per CDR3 protein. The repertoire holds about 85,000 distinct CDR3 sequences, with roughly a fifth as singletons. Sample: PBMCs, taken at surgery. The receptors were gathered from a male donor with early-stage non-small cell lung cancer.

This chain joins TRBV7-9 and TRBJ2-2; 9 bases agree with TRBD1. The germline gives CDR1 SEHNR, CDR2 FQNEAQ (reference sequence). After removal of 4 bases from V and 6 bases from J, the junction contained 6 bases not matched to a gene. This CDR3 is built from 15 residues. The CDR3 protein is CASSSGTGISGELFF. The CDR3 coding sequence is TGTGCCAGCAGCTCCGGGACAGGGATATCCGGGGAGCTGTTTTTT.

This clonotype was seen repeatedly, ten times or more. The chain combines TRBV18 with TRBJ2-7, with 7 bases that match TRBD1. This CDR3 contains 15 residues. Germline V lookup: CDR1 KGHSH, CDR2 LQKENI. Trimming took 4 bases from V and 4 from J; bases not matched to a gene: 10. In nucleotides, the CDR3 is TGTGCCAGCTCACTCGCCCCCGGGGACAGATACGAGCAGTACTTC. This encodes CASSLAPGDRYEQYF.

This clonotype has a handful of counts. In DNA form, the CDR3 reads TGCAGCGTTCTCCCGGGGGGGACGACCCAGTACTTC. Protein: CSVLPGGTTQYF. The rearrangement uses TRBV29-1 and TRBJ2-5; 8 bases map to TRBD2. CDR1 is SQVTM, CDR2 ANQGSEA, per germline. The V segment lost 5 bases and the J segment 7 bases; nucleotides outside the gene matches: 6. The CDR3 covers 12 residues.

V is TRBV28 and J is TRBJ2-2, with 8 bases fitting TRBD1. The trim removed 6 bases at V and 6 bases at J, leaving 9 bases unmatched. Looked up from germline, CDR1 is MDHEN and CDR2 is SYDVKM. This CDR3 has 15 amino acids. The CDR3: CASRPGQGIAGELFF. CDR3 DNA: TGTGCCAGCAGGCCCGGACAGGGAATCGCCGGGGAGCTGTTTTTT.

The rearrangement uses TRBV29-1 and TRBJ2-2; perhaps TRBD1 as D (7 bases). The CDR3 runs 14 residues. V gave up 5 bases and J gave up 7 bases, with 17 bases separating them. CDR1 and CDR2 (germline): SQVTM, ANQGSEA. CDR3 DNA: TGCAGCGTTCGCCAGGGGGGCGTTGGCGGGGAGCTGTTTTTT. It translates to CSVRQGGVGGELFF.

V and J are TRBV5-8 and TRBJ2-7, with a tentative D call TRBD1 (6 bases). This CDR3 contains 14 residues. CDR1 is SGHTS and CDR2 is YDEGEE in the germline V gene. Trimming left V 0 bases short and J 7 bases short, with 14 bases between. The CDR3 DNA sequence: TGTGCCAGCAGCTTGGAAACAGGGTTTGGTGAGCAGTACTTC. Its protein product is CASSLETGFGEQYF.

The chain links TRBV29-1 to TRBJ2-7; 7 bases line up with TRBD2. This CDR3 is built from 14 residues. Germline V gives CDR1 SQVTM, CDR2 ANQGSEA. V lost 5 bases to trimming and J lost 5 bases; unmatched junction nucleotides: 12. As DNA, the CDR3 is TGCAGCGTTTCTATCTCTAGCGGTGGTGACGAGCAGTACTTC. Residues: CSVSISSGGDEQYF.

A few counts support this clonotype. The rearrangement joins TRBV28 to TRBJ2-1; possibly TRBD1 for D (6 bases). The germline V gene has CDR1 MDHEN and CDR2 SYDVKM. CDR3 length equals 11 residues. The V end lost 8 bases, the J end lost 9 bases, and 11 bases lay between the germline ends. The CDR3 spells CASGRTVEQFF. Here the CDR3 DNA reads TGTGCCAGCGGTCGGACAGTTGAGCAGTTCTTC.

The CDR3 is CASSLDGRGIQSYEQYF. The DNA of the CDR3 is TGTGCCAGCAGCTTAGATGGCAGGGGGATACAGTCCTACGAGCAGTACTTC. The chain links TRBV7-9 to TRBJ2-7; 7 bases match TRBD1. Germline values: CDR1 SEHNR, CDR2 FQNEAQ (reference sequence). The V segment lost 1 base and the J segment 1 base; nucleotides outside the gene matches: 10. The CDR3 runs 17 residues.

J is TRBJ1-1 and V is TRBV5-3; D is unresolved. TRBV5-3 is classed as an ORF, of uncertain function. There are 12 residues in the CDR3. The germline V and J ends were trimmed by 4 bases and 12 bases, with 16 bases remaining between them. The CDR3: CARSPRHWQSFF. The DNA for the CDR3 is TGTGCCAGAAGCCCCCGACATTGGCAATCTTTCTTT.

This clonotype was observed a few times. The rearrangement links TRBV20-1 to TRBJ2-7, with D maybe TRBD1 (6 bases). The CDR3 is 14 amino acids. V lost 4 bases and J lost 5, with 18 bases in between. The germline gives CDR1 DFQATT, CDR2 SNEGSKA (reference sequence). The CDR3 DNA is TGCAGTGCTATTTCCCCGGGACAATCGGACGAGCAGTACTTC. Translation gives CSAISPGQSDEQYF.

The chain combines TRBV9 with TRBJ2-3; 10 nucleotides agree with TRBD1. The CDR3 length is 16 residues. Trimming removed 0 bases from V and 0 bases from J; junction bases left unmatched: 1. CDR1 and CDR2 (germline): SGDLS, YYNGEE. As DNA, the CDR3 is TGTGCCAGCAGCGTAGTGGGACAGGGGAGCACAGATACGCAGTATTTT. This translates into CASSVVGQGSTDTQYF.

V usage is TRBV27 and J usage is TRBJ2-1; 11 bases are shared with TRBD2. CDR1 and CDR2 (germline): MNHEY, SMNVEV (reference sequence). The CDR3 is 17 residues long. The junction had 10 bases not matched to a gene; V was cut back by 0 bases and J by 9 bases. CDR3 sequence (DNA): TGTGCCAGCAGTTTATCTGTGACTAGCGGGGCCTGGGGTGAGCAGTTCTTC. Encoded protein: CASSLSVTSGAWGEQFF.

The CDR3 here is CASSVAISYNEQFF. The CDR3 DNA sequence: TGTGCCAGCAGCGTAGCTATCTCCTACAATGAGCAGTTCTTC. The rearrangement uses TRBV9 and TRBJ2-1; D uncertain. V lost 0 bases, J lost 0 bases, and 4 bases lay in between. Germline loops: CDR1 SGDLS, CDR2 YYNGEE. The CDR3 sequence is 14 residues long.

CDR3 sequence reads: CASSQDPKASGYTF. The DNA of the CDR3 is TGTGCCAGCAGCCAAGATCCGAAGGCGTCTGGCTACACCTTC. The chain joins TRBV4-2 to TRBJ1-2; no definite D call. V gave up 0 bases and J gave up 7 bases, with 12 bases separating them. The CDR3 spans 14 residues. Germline CDR1 is LGHNA and CDR2 is YNFKEQ.

This clonotype was recorded at least ten times. CDR3 in amino acids: CASSSGQERGYTF. CDR3 sequence (DNA): TGCGCCAGCAGCAGTGGACAGGAACGCGGCTACACCTTC. V is TRBV5-1 and J is TRBJ1-2, with 7 bases that match TRBD1. The germline gives CDR1 SGHRS, CDR2 YFSETQ. The ends lost 4 bases at V and 8 bases at J; junction bases unmatched: 8. CDR3 size: 13 residues.

This clonotype appeared many times. V and J are TRBV3-1 and TRBJ1-5; D perhaps matches TRBD1 (6 bases). The CDR3 covers 14 residues. V lost 0 bases and J 9 bases, leaving 12 bases between the germline ends. In germline, CDR1 is LGHDT, CDR2 YNNKEL (reference sequence). The CDR3 reads CASSQDLTGPPQHF. In nucleotides, the CDR3 is TGTGCCAGCAGCCAAGATCTAACAGGGCCGCCCCAGCATTTT.

This clonotype has a count of ten or more. The chain couples TRBV20-1 to TRBJ2-7; D is unclear. The CDR3 loop spans 14 amino acids. With 0 bases removed from V and 4 bases from J, the gap between germline ends came to 13 bases. Germline V CDR1 and CDR2: DFQATT, SNEGSKA (reference sequence). In DNA, the CDR3 is TGCAGTGCTAGAGATGGGATAGCTTCGTACGAGCAGTACTTC. Its protein product is CSARDGIASYEQYF.

This clonotype was recorded a few times. The genes are TRBV12-3 or TRBV12-4 and TRBJ1-1; 9 bases agree with TRBD1. The CDR3 runs to 14 residues. Trimming removed 7 bases from V and 11 bases from J; junction bases left unmatched: 14. In DNA form, the CDR3 reads TGTGCCAGCAACCCACTCACAGGGGGCGCCGGCGCTTTCTTT. Encoded protein: CASNPLTGGAGAFF.

V usage is TRBV29-1 and J usage is TRBJ2-5, with 13 bases identical to TRBD2. Unmatched junction bases numbered 6, after V lost 3 bases and J lost 2 bases. There are 16 residues in the CDR3. CDR1 is SQVTM, CDR2 ANQGSEA, per germline. DNA of the CDR3: TGCAGCGTTGACACTAGCGGGGGGGCCGATCAAGAGACCCAGTACTTC. This codes for CSVDTSGGADQETQYF.

A few counts support this clonotype. The chain links TRBV5-4 to TRBJ2-1; the D gene could be TRBD1 or TRBD2 (5 bases each). The germline gives CDR1 SGHNT, CDR2 YYREEE (reference sequence). The CDR3 loop spans 15 amino acids. V was trimmed by 0 bases and J by 3 bases, leaving 10 bases between them. DNA of the CDR3: TGTGCCAGCAGCTTGGACTCGGGACGCTACAATGAGCAGTTCTTC. Translating gives CASSLDSGRYNEQFF. The whole variable domain, remainder taken from reference TRBV5-4 and TRBJ2-1, is ETGVTQSPTHLIKTRGQQVTLRCSSQSGHNTVSWYQQALGQGPQFIFQYYREEENGRGNFPPRFSGLQFPNYSSELNVNALELDDSALYLCASSLDSGRYNEQFFGPGTRLTVL.

This clonotype was recorded at least ten times. The gene calls are TRBV23-1 and TRBJ2-2; 7 nucleotides line up with TRBD1. TRBV23-1 is sorted into the ORF group, with uncertain function. V lost 3 bases to trimming and J lost 0 bases; unmatched junction nucleotides: 4. The length of the CDR3 is 16 residues. This CDR3 is CASSQSDRTNTGELFF. As DNA, the CDR3 is TGCGCCAGCAGTCAGTCGGACAGGACGAACACCGGGGAGCTGTTTTTT.

This clonotype was detected a few times. The J gene is TRBJ2-5, the V gene TRBV12-3 or TRBV12-4; the D is unclear. Trimming removed 3 bases at V and 4 bases at J, with 3 bases between. The CDR3 sequence is 11 residues long. In DNA form, the CDR3 reads TGTGCCAGCAGTTTCCTAGAGACCCAGTACTTC. Translating it yields CASSFLETQYF.

The chain has TRBV5-1 and TRBJ2-3; 10 nucleotides match TRBD1. Germline V gives CDR1 SGHRS, CDR2 YFSETQ. Trimming took 3 bases from V and 8 from J; bases not matched to a gene: 9. This CDR3 has 15 residues. This chain's CDR3 is CASSSRQGAHRTQYF. The CDR3 DNA is TGCGCCAGCAGCTCCCGACAGGGGGCCCATCGTACGCAGTATTTT.

In this sample, this clonotype turned up a few times. V is TRBV20-1 and J is TRBJ2-3, with D perhaps assigned TRBD1 or TRBD2 (5 bases each). V was clipped by 6 bases and J by 0 bases, with 13 bases between them. The germline CDR1 and CDR2 sequences are DFQATT and SNEGSKA (reference sequence). The length of the CDR3 is 14 residues. The DNA of the CDR3 is TGCAGTGCCCCCGAGGGGCTTAGCACAGATACGCAGTATTTT. This translates into CSAPEGLSTDTQYF.

This clonotype was recorded a few times. This chain uses TRBV7-9 with TRBJ2-1; TRBD1 matches 8 bases. The V gene's germline CDR1 is SEHNR and CDR2 FQNEAQ (reference sequence). This CDR3 is 15 amino acids long. V lost 8 bases, J lost 2 bases, and 8 bases stayed unmatched. The CDR3 loop reads CASSSGTGPYNEQFF. Here the CDR3 DNA reads TGTGCCAGCTCCTCCGGGACAGGACCCTACAATGAGCAGTTCTTC.

The chain is built from TRBV7-8 and TRBJ2-1; unclear D gene. Looked up from germline, CDR1 is SGHVS and CDR2 is FQNEAQ. The V end was cut by 2 bases, the J end by 12 bases, with 11 bases between. This CDR3 region has 12 residues. The CDR3 protein is CASSLLDSGQFF. DNA for the CDR3: TGTGCCAGCAGCTTATTGGATTCAGGGCAGTTCTTC.